This T cell receptor beta chain came from a study of CD8 T cells in ankylosing spondylitis. Findings of the study overall: Disease-linked clones bore a CD8+ phenotype and were relatively rare in peripheral blood. As reported, disease-linked clones showed significant enrichment in matched ankylosing spondylitis synovial fluid. Reports of some motif variants in reactive arthritis synovial fluid and blood predate this one. Seemingly characteristic of ankylosing spondylitis blood was a TCR beta motif consisting of about 8 highly homologous variants.

The ends were cut back, 3 bases at V and 9 bases at J, with 12 bases in the middle. This CDR3 comprises 12 residues. From germline, CDR1 is DFQATT and CDR2 SNEGSKA (reference sequence). This clonotype was counted many times. Its antigen is currently unknown. Via MiXCR, TCRdb re-called the 5' RACE reads, giving one row per CDR3 protein. Among 250,000 to 400,000 distinct CDR3 sequences listed, roughly 10% were seen once. The chain links TRBV20-1 to TRBJ1-3; D is ambiguous. The sample consisted of blood, either unsorted or a sorted T cell fraction (not recorded which). This clonotype originated in a female donor with ankylosing spondylitis or in good health (not recorded which). CDR3 region: CSASRTLGTIYF. The CDR3 DNA sequence: TGCAGTGCTAGTAGGACCCTGGGCACCATATATTTT.